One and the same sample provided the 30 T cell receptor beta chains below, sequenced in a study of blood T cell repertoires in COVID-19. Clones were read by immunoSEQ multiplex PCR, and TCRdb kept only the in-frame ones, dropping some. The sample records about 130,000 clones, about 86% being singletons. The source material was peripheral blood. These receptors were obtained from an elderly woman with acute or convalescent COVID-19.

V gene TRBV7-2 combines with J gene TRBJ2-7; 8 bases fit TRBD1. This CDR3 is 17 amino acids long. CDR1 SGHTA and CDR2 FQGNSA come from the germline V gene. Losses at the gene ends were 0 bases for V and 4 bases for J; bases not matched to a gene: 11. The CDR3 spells CASSLAHGSGGSYEQYF. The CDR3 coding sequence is TGTGCCAGCAGCTTAGCGCACGGGTCAGGGGGCTCTTACGAGCAGTACTTC.

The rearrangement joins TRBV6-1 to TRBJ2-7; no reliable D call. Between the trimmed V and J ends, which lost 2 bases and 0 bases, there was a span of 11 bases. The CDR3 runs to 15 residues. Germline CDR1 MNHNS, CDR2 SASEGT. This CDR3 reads CASSELSQSSYEQYF. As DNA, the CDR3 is TGTGCCAGCAGTGAACTGAGTCAAAGCTCCTACGAGCAGTACTTC.

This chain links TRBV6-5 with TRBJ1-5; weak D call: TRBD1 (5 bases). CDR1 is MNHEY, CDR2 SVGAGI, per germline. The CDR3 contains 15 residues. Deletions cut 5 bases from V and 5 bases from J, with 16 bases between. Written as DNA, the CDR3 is TGTGCCAGCAGTCCTCGGGGGGGAAGGGATCAGCCCCAGCATTTT. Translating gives CASSPRGGRDQPQHF.

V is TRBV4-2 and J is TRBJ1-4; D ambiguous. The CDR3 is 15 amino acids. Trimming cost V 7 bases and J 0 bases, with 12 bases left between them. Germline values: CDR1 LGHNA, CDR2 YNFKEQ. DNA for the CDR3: TGTGCCAGCACTCAAGGAGTAGCAACTAATGAAAAACTGTTTTTT. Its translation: CASTQGVATNEKLFF.

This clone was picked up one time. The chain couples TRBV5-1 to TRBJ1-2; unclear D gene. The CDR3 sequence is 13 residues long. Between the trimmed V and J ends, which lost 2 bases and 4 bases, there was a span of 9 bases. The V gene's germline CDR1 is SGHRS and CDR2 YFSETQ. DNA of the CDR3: TGCGCCAGCAGCTTCCCGGGGAGCTATGGCTACACCTTC. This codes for CASSFPGSYGYTF.

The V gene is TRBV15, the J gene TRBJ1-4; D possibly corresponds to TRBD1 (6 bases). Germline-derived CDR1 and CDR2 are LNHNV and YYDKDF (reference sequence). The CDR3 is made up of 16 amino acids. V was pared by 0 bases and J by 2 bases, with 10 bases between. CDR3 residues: CATSRDLTGTNEKLFF. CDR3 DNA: TGTGCCACCAGCAGAGATCTTACAGGGACTAATGAAAAACTGTTTTTT.

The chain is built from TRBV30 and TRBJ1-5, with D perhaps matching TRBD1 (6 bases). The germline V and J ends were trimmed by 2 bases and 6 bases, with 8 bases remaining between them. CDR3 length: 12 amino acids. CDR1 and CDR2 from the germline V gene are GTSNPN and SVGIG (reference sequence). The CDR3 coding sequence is TGTGCCTGGAGTCTGGGGGCTCAGCCCCAGCATTTT. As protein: CAWSLGAQPQHF. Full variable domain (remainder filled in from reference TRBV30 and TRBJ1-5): SQTIHQWPATLVQPVGSPLSLECTVEGTSNPNLYWYRQAAGRGLQLLFYSVGIGQISSEVPQNLSASRPQDRQFILSSKKLLLSDSGFYLCAWSLGAQPQHFGDGTRLSIL.

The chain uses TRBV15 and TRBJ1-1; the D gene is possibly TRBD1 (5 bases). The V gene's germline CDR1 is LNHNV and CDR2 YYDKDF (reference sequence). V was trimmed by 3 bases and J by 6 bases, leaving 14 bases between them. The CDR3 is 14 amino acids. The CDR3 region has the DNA TGTGCCACCAGCAGGGAACAGGTAATCGCTGAAGCTTTCTTT. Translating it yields CATSREQVIAEAFF.

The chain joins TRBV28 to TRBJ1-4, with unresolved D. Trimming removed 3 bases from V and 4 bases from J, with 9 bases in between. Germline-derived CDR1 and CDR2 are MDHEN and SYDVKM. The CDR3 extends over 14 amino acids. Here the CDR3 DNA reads TGTGCCAGCAGTTTTCTTCAGGATAATGAAAAACTGTTTTTT. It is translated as CASSFLQDNEKLFF.

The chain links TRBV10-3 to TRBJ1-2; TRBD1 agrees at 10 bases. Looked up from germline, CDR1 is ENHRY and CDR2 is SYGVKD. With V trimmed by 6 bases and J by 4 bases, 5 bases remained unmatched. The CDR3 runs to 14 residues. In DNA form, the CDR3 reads TGTGCCATCAGCAGACAGGGGGCAGGCTATGGCTACACCTTC. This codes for CAISRQGAGYGYTF.

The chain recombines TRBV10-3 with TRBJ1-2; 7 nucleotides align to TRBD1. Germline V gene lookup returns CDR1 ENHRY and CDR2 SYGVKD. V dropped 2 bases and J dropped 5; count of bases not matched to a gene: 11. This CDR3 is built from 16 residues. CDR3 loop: CAISEGDSSLGYGYTF. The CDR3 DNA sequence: TGTGCCATCAGTGAGGGGGACAGCTCCTTGGGGTATGGCTACACCTTC.

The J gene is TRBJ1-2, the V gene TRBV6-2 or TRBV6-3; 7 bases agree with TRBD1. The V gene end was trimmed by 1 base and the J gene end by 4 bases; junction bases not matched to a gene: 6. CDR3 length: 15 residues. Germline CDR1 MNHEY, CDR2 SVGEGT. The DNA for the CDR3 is TGTGCCAGCAGTTACTGGCGGGACAGCGCCTATGGCTACACCTTC. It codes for CASSYWRDSAYGYTF.

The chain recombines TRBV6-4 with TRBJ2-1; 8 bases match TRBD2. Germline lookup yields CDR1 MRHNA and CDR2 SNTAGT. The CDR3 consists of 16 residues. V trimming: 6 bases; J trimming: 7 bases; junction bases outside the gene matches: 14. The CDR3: CASRETGGRLMNEQFF. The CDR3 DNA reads TGTGCCAGCAGAGAAACGGGGGGGCGGCTCATGAATGAGCAGTTCTTC.

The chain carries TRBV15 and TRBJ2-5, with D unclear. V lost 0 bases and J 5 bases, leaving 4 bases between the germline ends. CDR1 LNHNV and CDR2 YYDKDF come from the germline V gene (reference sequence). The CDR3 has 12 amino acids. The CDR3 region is CATSRDAETQYF. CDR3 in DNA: TGTGCCACCAGCAGAGATGCGGAGACCCAGTACTTC.

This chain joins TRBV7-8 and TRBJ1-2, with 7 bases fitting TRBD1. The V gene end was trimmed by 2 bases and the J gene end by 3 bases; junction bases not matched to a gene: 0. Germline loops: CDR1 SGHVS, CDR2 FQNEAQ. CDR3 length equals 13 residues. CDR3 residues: CASSLQGDYGYTF. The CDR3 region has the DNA TGTGCCAGCAGCTTACAGGGGGACTATGGCTACACCTTC.

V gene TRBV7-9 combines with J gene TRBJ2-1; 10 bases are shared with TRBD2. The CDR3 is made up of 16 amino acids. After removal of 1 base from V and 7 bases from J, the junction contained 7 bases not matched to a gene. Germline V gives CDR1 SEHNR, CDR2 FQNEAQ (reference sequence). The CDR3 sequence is CASSLEASGGANEQFF. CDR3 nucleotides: TGTGCCAGCAGCTTAGAGGCCAGCGGGGGGGCAAATGAGCAGTTCTTC.

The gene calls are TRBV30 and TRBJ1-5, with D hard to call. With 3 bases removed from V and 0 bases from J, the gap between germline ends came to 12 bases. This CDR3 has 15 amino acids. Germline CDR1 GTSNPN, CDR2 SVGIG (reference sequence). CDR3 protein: CAWRADGNSNQPQHF. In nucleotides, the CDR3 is TGTGCCTGGAGAGCGGACGGTAATAGCAATCAGCCCCAGCATTTT.

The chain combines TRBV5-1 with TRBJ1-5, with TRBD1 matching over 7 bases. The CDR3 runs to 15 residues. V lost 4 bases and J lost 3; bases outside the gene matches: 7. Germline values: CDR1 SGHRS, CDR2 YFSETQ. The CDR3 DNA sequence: TGCGCCAGCAGCCCAGACAGGGCAACCAATCAGCCCCAGCATTTT. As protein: CASSPDRATNQPQHF.

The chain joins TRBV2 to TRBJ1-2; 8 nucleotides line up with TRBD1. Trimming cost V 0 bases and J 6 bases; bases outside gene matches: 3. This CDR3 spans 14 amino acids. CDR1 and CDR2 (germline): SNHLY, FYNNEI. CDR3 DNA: TGTGCCAGCAGTGAAGCGGACAGGGTTAATGGCTACACCTTC. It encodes CASSEADRVNGYTF.

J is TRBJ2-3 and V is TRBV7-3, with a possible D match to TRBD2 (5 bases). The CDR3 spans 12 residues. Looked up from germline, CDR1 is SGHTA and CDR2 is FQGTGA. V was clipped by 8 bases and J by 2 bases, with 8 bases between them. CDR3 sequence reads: CASGRDTDTQYF. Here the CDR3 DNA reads TGTGCCAGCGGCCGGGACACAGATACGCAGTATTTT.

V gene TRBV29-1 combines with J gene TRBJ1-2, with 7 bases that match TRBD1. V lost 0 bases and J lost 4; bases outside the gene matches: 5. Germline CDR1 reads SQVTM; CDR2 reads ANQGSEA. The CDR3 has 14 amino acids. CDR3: CSVEDLRQGYGYTF. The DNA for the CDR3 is TGCAGCGTTGAAGATCTTCGACAGGGCTATGGCTACACCTTC.

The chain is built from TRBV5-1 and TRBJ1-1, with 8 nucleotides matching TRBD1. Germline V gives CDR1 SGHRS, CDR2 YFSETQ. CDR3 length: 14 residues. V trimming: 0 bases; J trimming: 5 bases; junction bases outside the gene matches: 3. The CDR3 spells CASSLGTGKTEAFF. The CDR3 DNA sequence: TGCGCCAGCAGCTTGGGGACAGGGAAGACTGAAGCTTTCTTT. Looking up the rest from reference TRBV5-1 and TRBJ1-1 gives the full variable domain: KAGVTQTPRYLIKTRGQQVTLSCSPISGHRSVSWYQQTPGQGLQFLFEYFSETQRNKGNFPGRFSGRQFSNSRSEMNVSTLELGDSALYLCASSLGTGKTEAFFGQGTRLTVV.

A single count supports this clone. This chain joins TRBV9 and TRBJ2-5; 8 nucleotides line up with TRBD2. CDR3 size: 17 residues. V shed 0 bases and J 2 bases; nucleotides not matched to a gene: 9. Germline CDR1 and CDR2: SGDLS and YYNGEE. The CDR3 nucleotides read TGTGCCAGCAGCGTAGGAATTCGGGGGGGCCGACAAGAGACCCAGTACTTC. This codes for CASSVGIRGGRQETQYF.

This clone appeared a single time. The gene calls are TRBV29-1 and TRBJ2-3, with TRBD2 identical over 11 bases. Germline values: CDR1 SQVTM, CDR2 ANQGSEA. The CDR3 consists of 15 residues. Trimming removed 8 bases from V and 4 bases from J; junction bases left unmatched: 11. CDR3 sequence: CSSSIVAGGADTQYF. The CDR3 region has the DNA TGCAGCTCCTCTATCGTAGCGGGGGGGGCAGATACGCAGTATTTT.

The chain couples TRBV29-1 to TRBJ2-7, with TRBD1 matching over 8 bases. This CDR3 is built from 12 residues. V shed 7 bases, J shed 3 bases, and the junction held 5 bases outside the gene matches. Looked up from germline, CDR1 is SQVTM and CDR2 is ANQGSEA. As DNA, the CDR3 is TGCAGCGCCAAGGACAGGGTCTACGAGCAGTACTTC. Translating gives CSAKDRVYEQYF.

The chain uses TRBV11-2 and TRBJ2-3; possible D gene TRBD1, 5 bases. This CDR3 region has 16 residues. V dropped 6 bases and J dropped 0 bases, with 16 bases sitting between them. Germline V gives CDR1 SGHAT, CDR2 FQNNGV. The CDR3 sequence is CASSRTIVASTDTQYF. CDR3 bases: TGTGCCAGCAGTCGGACAATCGTCGCTAGCACAGATACGCAGTATTTT.

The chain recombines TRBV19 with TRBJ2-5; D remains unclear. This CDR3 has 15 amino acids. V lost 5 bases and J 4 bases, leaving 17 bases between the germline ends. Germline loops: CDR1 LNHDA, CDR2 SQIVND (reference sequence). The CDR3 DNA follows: TGTGCCAGTAGTCACGGTGGAATGCAGCGAGAGACCCAGTACTTC. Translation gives CASSHGGMQRETQYF.

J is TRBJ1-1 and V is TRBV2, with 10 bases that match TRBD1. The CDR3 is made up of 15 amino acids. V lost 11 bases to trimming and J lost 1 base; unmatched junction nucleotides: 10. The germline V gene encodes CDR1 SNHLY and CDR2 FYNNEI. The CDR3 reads CARKRDRGKNTEAFF. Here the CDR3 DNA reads TGTGCCCGCAAGCGGGACAGGGGCAAGAACACTGAAGCTTTCTTT.

The CDR3 bases are TGTGCCACGAAGGAGAGTACCGGGGAGCTGTTTTTT. This encodes CATKESTGELFF. The chain links TRBV10-3 to TRBJ2-2; D remains ambiguous. Germline V lookup: CDR1 ENHRY, CDR2 SYGVKD. Between the trimmed V and J ends, which lost 10 bases and 5 bases, there was a span of 11 bases. CDR3 size: 12 residues.

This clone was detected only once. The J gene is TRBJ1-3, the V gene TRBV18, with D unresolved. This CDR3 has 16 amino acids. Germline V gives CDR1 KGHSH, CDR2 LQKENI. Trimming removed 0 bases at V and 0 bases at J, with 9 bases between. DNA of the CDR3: TGTGCCAGCTCACCACCGGGCAGAAACTCTGGAAACACCATATATTTT. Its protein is CASSPPGRNSGNTIYF.